This TCR beta chain emerged from a study of cytomegalovirus exposure and HLA in healthy donors. Looking at the study overall: As an earlier analysis found, roughly 170 million T cells yielded fewer than 130 million unique TCR beta sequences. Study-wide points: Likely technical artifact: a cluster of highly shared sequence variants.

Primers: 60 Vbeta forward and 13 Jbeta reverse. Clones were sequenced by immunoSEQ multiplex PCR, and TCRdb holds only the in-frame ones, with some missing. The repertoire consists of fewer than 140,000 clones, with 70% to 85% occurring once and the leading ten covering 0.79%. In the case of this clone: Its antigen is unidentified.

Healthy bone marrow donors formed the donor group. Sequenced: PBMCs. The sequence came from a boy younger than 18 in good health and CMV-seronegative.

CDR3 nucleotide sequence: TGTGCCAGCAGTGAAGGGGGGGTTGGAAGGGGAAAGCAGTACTTC. It translates to CASSEGGVGRGKQYF. The V gene is TRBV2, the J gene TRBJ2-7, with D possibly TRBD2 on 6 matching bases. Trimming took off 1 base at V and 8 bases at J, with 18 bases between the two ends. The CDR3 length is 15 residues. Germline V lookup: CDR1 SNHLY, CDR2 FYNNEI.